Below are 6 T cell receptor beta chains sequenced from a single sample in a study of blood T cell repertoires in COVID-19. This table comes from immunoSEQ multiplex PCR, and its TCRdb copy is limited to in-frame clones, with some not included. The table has 150,000 to 250,000 clones, approximately 84% seen once. Specimen: peripheral blood. The source of these receptors is a human donor with acute or convalescent COVID-19. The donor label of this sample is uncertain.

The chain links TRBV6-5 to TRBJ1-1, with D maybe TRBD1 (5 bases). V shed 4 bases and J shed 1 base, with 13 bases lying between them. Germline CDR1 MNHEY, CDR2 SVGAGI. The CDR3 sequence is 15 residues long. The CDR3 DNA reads as TGTGCCAGCAGTTCGGAGGGACTTGGGAACACTGAAGCTTTCTTT. Protein sequence: CASSSEGLGNTEAFF.

The chain has TRBV7-2 and TRBJ2-3; 13 positions agree with TRBD2. Germline V gives CDR1 SGHTA, CDR2 FQGNSA. V was pared by 3 bases and J by 4 bases, with 4 bases of the junction left unmatched. The CDR3 runs 16 residues. The CDR3 here is CASSFTSGRAPDTQYF. The CDR3 nucleotides read TGTGCCAGCAGCTTCACTAGCGGGAGGGCCCCAGATACGCAGTATTTT.

This chain connects TRBV5-1 to TRBJ2-1, with D possibly being TRBD1 (5 bases). V lost 1 base, J lost 9 bases, and 11 bases lay in between. CDR1 and CDR2 (germline): SGHRS, YFSETQ. The CDR3 consists of 13 residues. The CDR3 DNA reads TGCGCCAGCAGCTTGAGCAGGGTCAGTGAGCAGTTCTTC. Residues: CASSLSRVSEQFF.

The genes are TRBV6-2 or TRBV6-3 and TRBJ2-6; D possibly corresponds to TRBD2 (7 bases). The CDR3 length is 18 residues. V lost 2 bases to trimming and J lost 0 bases, with 14 bases between them. Germline V gene sequence: CDR1 MNHEY, CDR2 SVGEGT. CDR3 DNA sequence: TGTGCCAGCAGTTACGGTCTACGGGGGGCCTCTGGGGCCAACGTCCTGACTTTC. It encodes CASSYGLRGASGANVLTF.

The J gene is TRBJ2-1, the V gene TRBV11-3, with 12 positions matching TRBD1. The germline V gene has CDR1 SGHNT and CDR2 YENEEA. The CDR3 has 15 amino acids. J lost 7 bases, V lost 7 bases, and 8 bases had no gene match. The CDR3 is CASTPGQGAGNEQFF. CDR3 DNA: TGTGCCAGCACCCCGGGACAGGGGGCAGGAAATGAGCAGTTCTTC.

The V and J genes are TRBV25-1 and TRBJ1-2, with unresolved D. From germline, CDR1 is MGHDK and CDR2 SYGVNS. V gave up 1 base and J gave up 7 bases, with 13 bases separating them. This CDR3 is built from 14 residues. The CDR3 spells CASSESRGPLGYTF. The CDR3 DNA follows: TGTGCCAGCAGTGAATCGCGCGGCCCACTTGGCTACACCTTC.